The clone carrying this TCR beta chain was seen only a few times. No antigen is known for it. V was clipped by 4 bases and J by 6 bases, with 7 bases between them. The germline gives CDR1 MNHEY, CDR2 SVGAGI. The CDR3 is 12 amino acids. The data originate from a study of cytomegalovirus exposure and HLA in healthy donors. General study findings and limits: Some V segments, TRBV6-2 and TRBV6-3 among them, were indistinguishable and were therefore excluded.

The primer mix had 60 Vbeta and 13 Jbeta primers. Measured with immunoSEQ multiplex PCR; TCRdb has only the in-frame clones, and not every one. The data show around 200,000 clones, approximately 78% seen once. The receptor was isolated from a woman under 30 in good health and CMV-seronegative. Source material: PBMCs. J is TRBJ2-1 and V is TRBV6-5; D uncertain. CDR3: CASSSPSNEQFF. CDR3 in DNA: TGTGCCAGCAGTTCCCCTAGCAATGAGCAGTTCTTC.